The subject of this entry is one TCR beta chain. This entry belongs to a study of cytomegalovirus exposure and HLA in healthy donors. Trimming pared 6 bases from V and 4 bases from J, leaving 3 bases between. This CDR3 region has 11 residues. Germline V gene lookup returns CDR1 SNHLY and CDR2 FYNNEI. PCR used 60 Vbeta primers and 13 Jbeta primers. Clones were read by immunoSEQ multiplex PCR, and TCRdb kept only the in-frame ones, dropping some. The table counts 200,000 or so clones; about 0.74% lies in the top ten. The V and J genes are TRBV2 and TRBJ2-2, with D unresolved. This receptor was taken from a boy between 10 and 17 years old in good health and CMV-seronegative. The sequenced material came from PBMCs. CDR3 loop: CASSITGELFF. The CDR3 nucleotides are TGTGCCAGCAGCATCACCGGGGAGCTGTTTTTT.